This entry features one T cell receptor (beta chain) sequence. As yet, its antigen is unknown. Possible read error: a much larger clone is one base away. The sample belongs to a study of T cell repertoires in cytomegalovirus infection. Whole-study context: Recently identified HLA-C-restricted CMV epitopes were used, and well-studied HLA-B-restricted CMV epitopes were used as well. From public TCR beta signatures came an indication of both CMV infection and matching HLA type.

One entry per CDR3 protein results from TCRdb running MiXCR on the reads. The sample holds around 340,000 distinct CDR3 sequences; just under 30% are singletons and the top ten take about 20%. General study points: The study found HLA-C-restricted CMV-specific TCR beta clonotypes dominating the ex vivo response. Public TCR beta family frequency separated CMV-and-HLA carriers, including in an independent cohort.

The V segment lost 5 bases and the J segment 2 bases; nucleotides outside the gene matches: 6. CDR1 and CDR2 (germline): SGHVS, FNYEAQ. CDR3 length: 14 residues. The specimen comprised cultured PBMCs, sampled from culture after CMV antigen stimulation. The rearrangement uses TRBV7-6 and TRBJ2-7; 7 positions agree with TRBD2. The clonotype comes from a human donor in good health (CMV status not recorded). Some clones in this sample may be carry-over from other donors' samples. The CDR3 DNA follows: TGTGCCAGCAGCCCCGGGGCGGGAGCCTACGAGCAGTACTTC. Its protein product is CASSPGAGAYEQYF.